This TCR beta chain is drawn from a study of shared T cell receptors in the human thymus. A word on this clone: The junction departs from the called germline gene at one end, perhaps through a read error. Other nucleotide sequences from this sample produce the same CDR3.

The CDR3 runs 14 residues. CDR1 is SNHLY and CDR2 is FYNNEI in the germline V gene. Generated by immunoSEQ multiplex PCR, the TCRdb table keeps only in-frame clones and is missing some. The table shows more than 550,000 clones, with around 87% occurring only once. The same sample was also studied in work on human thymus T cells.

The sequenced material came from thymocytes. The receptor was derived from a boy younger than two with a congenital heart defect. The chain has TRBV2 and TRBJ1-6; D remains ambiguous. The CDR3 DNA reads as TGTGCCAGCAGTGATGCACAGTATAATTCCCCCCTCCACTTT. It encodes CASSDAQYNSPLHF.